This paragraph reports one T cell receptor beta chain. This specimen belongs to a study of OX40 agonist ivuxolimab in advanced cancers. Profiling relied on immunoSEQ multiplex PCR, and the TCRdb table lists in-frame clones only, not all of them. The sample comprises 90,000 to 100,000 clones, about four fifths of which are singletons, and 1.4% to 1.5% rests with the top ten. This specimen consisted of CD4+ or CD8+ T cells sorted from blood, obtained in a trial of the OX40 agonist ivuxolimab. This receptor was identified in an adult with an advanced solid tumor such as melanoma, head and neck, liver or kidney cancer.

The CDR3 DNA sequence: TGTGCCAGATTCAGGGGGGTAACATTCCCGAAAGAGACCCAGTACTTC. It encodes CARFRGVTFPKETQYF. The chain has TRBV5-3 and TRBJ2-5; tentatively, D is TRBD1 (7 bases). TRBV5-3 is placed among ORFs of uncertain function. With 7 bases removed from V and 3 bases from J, the gap between germline ends came to 22 bases. The CDR3 has 16 amino acids.